Listed here are 9 T cell receptor beta chains from one sample, sequenced in a study of blood T cells in healthy people across ages. PCR was performed a second time for about 7 to 11 cycles using a sample-barcoded 5' primer and a J-beta primer mix. MiXCR, applied by TCRdb to the 5' RACE reads, yields one record per CDR3 protein. The sample consists of hundreds of thousands of distinct CDR3 sequences, 58% of them appearing once. The sequencing sample was made of blood. The receptors shown here come from a man in his sixties in good health.

A word on this clonotype: One end of the junction is discordant with germline, which a read error may explain. This chain connects TRBV27 to TRBJ2-1; the D gene is possibly TRBD2 (6 bases). In germline, CDR1 is MNHEY, CDR2 SMNVEV (reference sequence). The CDR3 sequence is 18 residues long. The CDR3 loop reads CASSLYQRRDGLYNEQFF. The CDR3 DNA sequence: TGTGCCAGCAGCTTATATCAGAGGCGGGACGGGCTCTACAATGAGCAGTTCTTC.

This clonotype was counted between two and nine times. The chain is built from TRBV6-5 and TRBJ2-3; TRBD2 matches at 9 bases. Trimming took 5 bases from V and 14 from J; bases not matched to a gene: 11. Germline V gene data show CDR1 as MNHEY and CDR2 as SVGAGI. CDR3 length: 13 amino acids. The CDR3, as DNA: TGTGCCAGCAGTAAAAGCGGGGGGCCACGGGTGTATTTT. Residues: CASSKSGGPRVYF.

This sequence joins TRBV21-1 and TRBJ1-1. TRBV21-1 is a recognized pseudogene. CDR3 length: 16 residues. The DNA of the CDR3 is TGTGCCAGCAGCAAATGGGGAGGGGCGATGAACACTGAAGCTTTCTTT. This sequence encodes CASSKWGGAMNTEAFF.

This clonotype was detected only once. The chain joins TRBV12-3 or TRBV12-4 to TRBJ1-4; D is perhaps TRBD1 (6 bases). V was shortened by 6 bases and J by 2 bases, with 13 bases between the two germline ends. The CDR3 contains 15 residues. The CDR3: CASRPGTSTNEKLFF. In nucleotides, the CDR3 is TGTGCCAGCAGACCAGGGACATCCACTAATGAAAAACTGTTTTTT.

Comments on this clonotype: A read error may account for a junction end that differs from germline. The gene calls are TRBV5-1 and TRBJ2-5; D not certain. Germline V gene data show CDR1 as SGHRS and CDR2 as YFSETQ. This CDR3 comprises 17 residues. CDR3 residues: CASRLAMSRGGQETQYF. CDR3 nucleotides: TGCGCCAGCCGCTTGGCCATGTCTCGAGGCGGACAAGAGACCCAGTACTTC. The full variable domain, its missing parts supplied by reference TRBV5-1 and TRBJ2-5, is KAGVTQTPRYLIKTRGQQVTLSCSPISGHRSVSWYQQTPGQGLQFLFEYFSETQRNKGNFPGRFSGRQFSNSRSEMNVSTLELGDSALYLCASRLAMSRGGQETQYFGPGTRLLVL.

The chain couples TRBV7-8 to TRBJ2-5; 7 nucleotides line up with TRBD1. The end of the DNA fits TRBJ2-7 better, so the J call may be wrong. This CDR3 region has 16 residues. Germline V gives CDR1 SGHVS, CDR2 FQNEAQ. CDR3 nucleotide sequence: TGTGCCAGCAGCTTTCTACAGGGGCAGGGGTCCTACGAGCAGTACTTC. Amino acid sequence: CASSFLQGQGSYEQYF.

The J gene is TRBJ1-1, the V gene TRBV6-6; D gene unclear. CDR3 length: 13 residues. The germline V and J ends were trimmed by 0 bases and 6 bases, with 8 bases remaining between them. Germline CDR1 and CDR2: MNHNY and SVGAGI (reference sequence). The CDR3 region has the DNA TGTGCCAGCAGTTACTCGGTGAGGGCTGAAGCTTTCTTT. The encoded protein is CASSYSVRAEAFF.

The rearrangement links TRBV20-1 to TRBJ2-5; TRBD2 matches 11 bases. CDR1 is DFQATT, CDR2 SNEGSKA, per germline (reference sequence). This CDR3 contains 14 residues. V was clipped by 5 bases and J by 0 bases; unmatched bases: 2. The CDR3 DNA follows: TGCAGTGCTTCGGGACTAGCGGACCAAGAGACCCAGTACTTC. This sequence encodes CSASGLADQETQYF.

The chain links TRBV5-5 to TRBJ2-5, with D possibly being TRBD1 or TRBD2 (6 bases each). Germline V gene lookup returns CDR1 SGHKS and CDR2 YYEKEE (reference sequence). V lost 6 bases, J lost 5 bases, and 17 bases lay in between. The CDR3 has 14 residues. CDR3 DNA: TGTGCCAGCACCGACCCGGGGGCTGGGGAGACCCAGTACTTC. It yields the protein CASTDPGAGETQYF.